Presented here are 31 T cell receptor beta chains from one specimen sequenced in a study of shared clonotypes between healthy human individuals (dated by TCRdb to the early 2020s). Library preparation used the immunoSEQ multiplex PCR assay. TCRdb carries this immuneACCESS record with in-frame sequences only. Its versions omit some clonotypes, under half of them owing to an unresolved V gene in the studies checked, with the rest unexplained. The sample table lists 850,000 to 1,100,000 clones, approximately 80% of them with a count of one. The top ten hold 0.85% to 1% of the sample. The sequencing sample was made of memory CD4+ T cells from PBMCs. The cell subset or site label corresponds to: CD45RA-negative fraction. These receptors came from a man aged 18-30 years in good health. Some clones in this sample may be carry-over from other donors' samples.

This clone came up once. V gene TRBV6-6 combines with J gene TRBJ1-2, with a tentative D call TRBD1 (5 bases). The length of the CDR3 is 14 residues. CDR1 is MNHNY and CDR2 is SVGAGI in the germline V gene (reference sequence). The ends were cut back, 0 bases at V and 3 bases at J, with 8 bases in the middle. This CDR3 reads CASSYSSGDYGYTF. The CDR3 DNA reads TGTGCCAGCAGTTACTCTTCGGGGGACTATGGCTACACCTTC.

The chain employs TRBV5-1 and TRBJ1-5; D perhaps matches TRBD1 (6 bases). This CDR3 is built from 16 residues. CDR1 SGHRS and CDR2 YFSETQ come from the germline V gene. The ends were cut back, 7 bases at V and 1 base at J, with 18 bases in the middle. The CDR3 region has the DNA TGCGCCAGCTCCCTCGGGGGCGCGGGGAGCAATCAGCCCCAGCATTTT. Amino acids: CASSLGGAGSNQPQHF.

The CDR3 DNA follows: TGTGCCAGCAGCACAACTACGGGTGCGCAGTATTTT. It yields the protein CASSTTTGAQYF. This chain links TRBV7-3 with TRBJ2-3; D remains unclear. With 5 bases removed from V and 10 bases from J, the gap between germline ends came to 13 bases. The CDR3 runs to 12 residues. CDR1 is SGHTA, CDR2 FQGTGA, per germline.

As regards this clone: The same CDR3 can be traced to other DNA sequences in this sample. CDR3 bases: TGTGCCAGCAGTAGGGGACTAGCTGGCACAGATACGCAGTATTTT. Residues: CASSRGLAGTDTQYF. The chain carries TRBV2 and TRBJ2-3; the match to TRBD2 covers 9 bases. The CDR3 covers 15 residues. The ends lost 5 bases at V and 1 base at J; junction bases unmatched: 4. The germline V gene has CDR1 SNHLY and CDR2 FYNNEI.

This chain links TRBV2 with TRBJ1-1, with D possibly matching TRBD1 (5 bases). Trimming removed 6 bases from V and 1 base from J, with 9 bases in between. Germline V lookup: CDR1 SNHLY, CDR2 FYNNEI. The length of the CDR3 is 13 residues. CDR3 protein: CASRGERNTEAFF. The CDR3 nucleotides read TGTGCCAGCAGGGGGGAGCGGAACACTGAAGCTTTCTTT.

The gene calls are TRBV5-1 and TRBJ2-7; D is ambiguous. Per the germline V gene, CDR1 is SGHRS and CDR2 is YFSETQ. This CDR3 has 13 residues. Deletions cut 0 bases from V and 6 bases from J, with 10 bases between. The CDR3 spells CASSLGWASEQYF. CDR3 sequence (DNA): TGCGCCAGCAGCTTGGGTTGGGCGAGCGAGCAGTACTTC.

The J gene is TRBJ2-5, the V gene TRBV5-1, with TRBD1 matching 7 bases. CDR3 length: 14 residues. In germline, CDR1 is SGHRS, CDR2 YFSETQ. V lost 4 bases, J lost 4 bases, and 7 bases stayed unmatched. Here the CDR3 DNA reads TGCGCCAGCAGCGACACAGGGGCAGGAGAGACCCAGTACTTC. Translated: CASSDTGAGETQYF.

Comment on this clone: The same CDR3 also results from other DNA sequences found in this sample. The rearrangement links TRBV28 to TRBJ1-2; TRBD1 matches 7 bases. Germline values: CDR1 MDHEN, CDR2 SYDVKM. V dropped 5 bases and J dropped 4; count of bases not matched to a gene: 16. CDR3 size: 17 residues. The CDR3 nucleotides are TGTGCCAGCAGTCGCCTGGGACAGTCCCACTCCGCCTATGGCTACACCTTC. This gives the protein CASSRLGQSHSAYGYTF.

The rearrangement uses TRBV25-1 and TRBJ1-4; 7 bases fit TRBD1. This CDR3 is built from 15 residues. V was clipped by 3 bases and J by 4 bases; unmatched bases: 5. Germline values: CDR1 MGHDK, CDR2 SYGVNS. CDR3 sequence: CASSDPRDSNEKLFF. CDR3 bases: TGTGCCAGCAGTGATCCCCGGGACAGTAATGAAAAACTGTTTTTT.

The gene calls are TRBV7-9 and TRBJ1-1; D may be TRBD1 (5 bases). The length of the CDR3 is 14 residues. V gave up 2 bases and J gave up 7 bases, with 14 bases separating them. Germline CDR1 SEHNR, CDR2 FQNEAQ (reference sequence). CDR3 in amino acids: CASSLRQQENEAFF. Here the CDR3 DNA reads TGTGCCAGCAGCTTACGGCAACAGGAAAATGAAGCTTTCTTT. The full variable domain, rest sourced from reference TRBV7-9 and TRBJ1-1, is DTGVSQNPRHKITKRGQNVTFRCDPISEHNRLYWYRQTLGQGPEFLTYFQNEAQLEKSRLLSDRFSAERPKGSFSTLEIQRTEQGDSAMYLCASSLRQQENEAFFGQGTRLTVV.

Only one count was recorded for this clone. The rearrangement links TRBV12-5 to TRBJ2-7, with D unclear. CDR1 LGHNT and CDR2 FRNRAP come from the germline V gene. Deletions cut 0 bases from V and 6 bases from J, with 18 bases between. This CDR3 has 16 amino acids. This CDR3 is CASGLVFAHPEREQYF. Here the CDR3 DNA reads TGTGCTAGTGGTTTGGTATTTGCACACCCTGAGCGCGAGCAGTACTTC.

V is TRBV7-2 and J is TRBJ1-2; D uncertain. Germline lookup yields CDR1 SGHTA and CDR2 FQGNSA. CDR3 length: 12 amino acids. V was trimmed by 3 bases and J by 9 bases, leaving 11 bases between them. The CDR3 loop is CASSFPPGSYTF. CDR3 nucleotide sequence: TGTGCCAGCAGCTTCCCCCCGGGGAGCTACACCTTC.

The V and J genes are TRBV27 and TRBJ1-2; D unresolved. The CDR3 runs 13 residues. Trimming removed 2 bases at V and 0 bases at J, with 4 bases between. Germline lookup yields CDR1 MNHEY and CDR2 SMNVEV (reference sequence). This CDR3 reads CASSLLANYGYTF. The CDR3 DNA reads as TGTGCCAGCAGTTTACTAGCTAACTATGGCTACACCTTC.

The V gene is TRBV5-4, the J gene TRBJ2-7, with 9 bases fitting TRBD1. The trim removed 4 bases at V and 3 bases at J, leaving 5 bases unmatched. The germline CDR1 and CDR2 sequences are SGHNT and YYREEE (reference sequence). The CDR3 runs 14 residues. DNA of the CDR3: TGTGCCAGCAGCCAGGGACAGGGAAGCTACGAGCAGTACTTC. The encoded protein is CASSQGQGSYEQYF.

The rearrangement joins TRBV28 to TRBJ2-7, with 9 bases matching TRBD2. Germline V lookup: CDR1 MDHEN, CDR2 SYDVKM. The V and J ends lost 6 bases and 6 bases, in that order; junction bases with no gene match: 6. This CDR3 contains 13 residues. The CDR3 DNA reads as TGTGCCAGCAGCTTAGCGGGAGCGAGCGAGCAGTACTTC. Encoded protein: CASSLAGASEQYF.

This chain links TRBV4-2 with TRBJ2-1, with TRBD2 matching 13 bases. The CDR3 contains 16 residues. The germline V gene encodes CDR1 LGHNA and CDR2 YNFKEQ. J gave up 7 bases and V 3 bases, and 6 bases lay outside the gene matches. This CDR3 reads CASSHAGLAGTNEQFF. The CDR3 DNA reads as TGTGCCAGCAGCCATGCGGGACTAGCGGGAACTAATGAGCAGTTCTTC.

CDR3 amino acids: CASSGPAGGTDTQYF. CDR3 coding DNA: TGTGCCAGCAGTGGACCGGCCGGGGGCACAGATACGCAGTATTTT. The V gene is TRBV2, the J gene TRBJ2-3; TRBD2 is a possible D gene (5 bases). In germline, CDR1 is SNHLY, CDR2 FYNNEI. This CDR3 has 15 residues. V was shortened by 4 bases and J by 1 base, with 12 bases between the two germline ends.

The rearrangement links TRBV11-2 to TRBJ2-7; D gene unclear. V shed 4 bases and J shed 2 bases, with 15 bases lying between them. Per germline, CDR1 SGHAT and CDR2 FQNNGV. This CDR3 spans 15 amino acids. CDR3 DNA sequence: TGTGCCAGCAGCTCCCTCCGATGGGAAACCTACGAGCAGTACTTC. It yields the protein CASSSLRWETYEQYF.

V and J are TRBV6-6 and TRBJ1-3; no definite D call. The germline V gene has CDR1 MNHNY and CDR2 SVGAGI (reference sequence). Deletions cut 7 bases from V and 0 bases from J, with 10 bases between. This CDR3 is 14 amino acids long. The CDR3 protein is CASISDRSGNTIYF. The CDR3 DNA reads TGTGCCAGCATCTCGGATCGCTCTGGAAACACCATATATTTT.

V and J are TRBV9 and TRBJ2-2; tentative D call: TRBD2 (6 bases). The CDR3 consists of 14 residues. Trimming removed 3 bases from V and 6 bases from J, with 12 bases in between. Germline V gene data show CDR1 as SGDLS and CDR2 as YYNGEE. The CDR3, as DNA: TGTGCCAGCAGCGCACAGACTAGAGCCGGGGAGCTGTTTTTT. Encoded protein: CASSAQTRAGELFF.

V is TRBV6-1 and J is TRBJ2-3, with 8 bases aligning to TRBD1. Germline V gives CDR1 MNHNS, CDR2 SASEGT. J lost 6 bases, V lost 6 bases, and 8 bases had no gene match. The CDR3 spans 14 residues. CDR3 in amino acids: CASSVDRGSDTQYF. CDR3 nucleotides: TGTGCCAGCAGCGTAGACAGGGGAAGCGATACGCAGTATTTT.

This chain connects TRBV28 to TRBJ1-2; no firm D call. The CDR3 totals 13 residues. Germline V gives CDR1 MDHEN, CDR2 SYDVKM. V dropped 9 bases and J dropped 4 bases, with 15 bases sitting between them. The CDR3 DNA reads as TGTGCCAGTCTACCCCGGCCTCCCTATGGCTACACCTTC. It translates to CASLPRPPYGYTF.

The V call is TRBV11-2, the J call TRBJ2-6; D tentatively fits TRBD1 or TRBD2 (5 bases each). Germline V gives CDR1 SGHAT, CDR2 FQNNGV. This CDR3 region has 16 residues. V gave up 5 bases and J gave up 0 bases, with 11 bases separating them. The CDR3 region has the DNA TGTGCCAGCAGCCCAAGGGGAGTCTCTGGGGCCAACGTCCTGACTTTC. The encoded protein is CASSPRGVSGANVLTF.

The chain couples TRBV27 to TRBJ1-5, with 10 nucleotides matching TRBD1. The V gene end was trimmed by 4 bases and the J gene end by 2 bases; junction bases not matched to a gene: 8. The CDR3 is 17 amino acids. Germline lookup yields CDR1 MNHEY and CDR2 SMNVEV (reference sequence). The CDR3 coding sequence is TGTGCCAGCAGTTCCGGGACAGGGGTAGGAGGCAATCAGCCCCAGCATTTT. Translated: CASSSGTGVGGNQPQHF.

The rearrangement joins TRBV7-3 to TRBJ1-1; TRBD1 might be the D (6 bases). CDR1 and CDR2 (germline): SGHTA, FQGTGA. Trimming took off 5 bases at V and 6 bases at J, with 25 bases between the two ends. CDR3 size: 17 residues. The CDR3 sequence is CASSPSRPGTFGAEAFF. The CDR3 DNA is TGTGCCAGCAGCCCGTCACGCCCCGGGACATTCGGCGCTGAAGCTTTCTTT.

This CDR3 is CASSTVTDTQYF. Written as DNA, the CDR3 is TGTGCCAGTAGCACAGTCACAGATACGCAGTATTTT. The chain uses TRBV19 and TRBJ2-3; D not certain. CDR1 is LNHDA, CDR2 SQIVND, per germline (reference sequence). This CDR3 comprises 12 residues. The ends were cut back, 6 bases at V and 2 bases at J, with 6 bases in the middle.

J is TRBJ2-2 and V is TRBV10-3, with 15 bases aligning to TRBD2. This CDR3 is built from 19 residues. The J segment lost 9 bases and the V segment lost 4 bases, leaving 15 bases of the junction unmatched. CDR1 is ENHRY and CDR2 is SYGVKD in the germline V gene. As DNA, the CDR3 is TGTGCCATCAGTGCAGACATGGGACTAGCGGGAGGCCTTAGCAGGGAGCTGTTTTTT. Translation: CAISADMGLAGGLSRELFF.

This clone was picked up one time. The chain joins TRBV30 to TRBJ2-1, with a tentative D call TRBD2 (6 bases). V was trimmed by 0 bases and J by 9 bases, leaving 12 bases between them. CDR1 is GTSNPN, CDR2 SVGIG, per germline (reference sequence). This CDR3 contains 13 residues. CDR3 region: CAWSVTWEVEQFF. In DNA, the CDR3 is TGTGCCTGGAGTGTTACCTGGGAGGTTGAGCAGTTCTTC.

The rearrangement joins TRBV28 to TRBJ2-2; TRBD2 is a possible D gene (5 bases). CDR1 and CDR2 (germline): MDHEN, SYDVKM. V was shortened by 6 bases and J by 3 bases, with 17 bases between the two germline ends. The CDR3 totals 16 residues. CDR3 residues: CASRKASARDTGELFF. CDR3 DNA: TGTGCCAGCAGAAAAGCGTCCGCGCGGGACACCGGGGAGCTGTTTTTT.

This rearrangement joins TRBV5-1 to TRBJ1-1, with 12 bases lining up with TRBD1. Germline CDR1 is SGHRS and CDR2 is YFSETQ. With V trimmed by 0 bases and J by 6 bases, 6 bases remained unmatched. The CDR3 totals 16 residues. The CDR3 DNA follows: TGCGCCAGCAGCTTGGCCGGGGACAGGGGGCTCTCTGAAGCTTTCTTT. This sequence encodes CASSLAGDRGLSEAFF.

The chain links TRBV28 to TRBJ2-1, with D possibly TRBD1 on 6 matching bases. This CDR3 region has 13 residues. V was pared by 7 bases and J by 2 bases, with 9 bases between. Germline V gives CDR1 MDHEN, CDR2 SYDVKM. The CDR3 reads CASTGAPYNEQFF. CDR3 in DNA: TGTGCCAGCACAGGGGCCCCCTACAATGAGCAGTTCTTC.